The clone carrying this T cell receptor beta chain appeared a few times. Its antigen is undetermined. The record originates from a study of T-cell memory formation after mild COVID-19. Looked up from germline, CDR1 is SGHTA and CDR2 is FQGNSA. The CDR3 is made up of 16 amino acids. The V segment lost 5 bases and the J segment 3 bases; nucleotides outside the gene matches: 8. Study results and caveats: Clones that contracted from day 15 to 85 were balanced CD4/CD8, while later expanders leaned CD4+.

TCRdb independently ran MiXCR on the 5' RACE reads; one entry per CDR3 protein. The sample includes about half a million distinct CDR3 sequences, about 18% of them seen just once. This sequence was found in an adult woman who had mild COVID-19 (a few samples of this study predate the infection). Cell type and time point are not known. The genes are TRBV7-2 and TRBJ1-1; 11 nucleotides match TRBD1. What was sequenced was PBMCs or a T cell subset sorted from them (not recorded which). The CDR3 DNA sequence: TGTGCCAGCAGCGGACGGACAGGGGGCGTGTACACTGAAGCTTTCTTT. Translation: CASSGRTGGVYTEAFF.